This T cell receptor (beta chain) emerged from a study of blood T cell repertoires in COVID-19. This CDR3 contains 19 residues. Germline trimming cut 4 bases from V and 0 bases from J; bases unmatched to any gene: 15. Germline V gives CDR1 LNHDA, CDR2 SQIVND (reference sequence). Repertoires were generated with immunoSEQ multiplex PCR, while TCRdb's copy carries only in-frame clones and drops some. The repertoire holds around 300,000 clones, with roughly 90% as singletons. The receptor was isolated from a man aged 50 to 59 with acute or convalescent COVID-19. The sample taken for sequencing was peripheral blood. V is TRBV19 and J is TRBJ2-1, with 7 positions matching TRBD1. The CDR3 region has the DNA TGTGCCAGTAGTAGAGACCCCAGGGGGAGCCACTCCTCCTACAATGAGCAGTTCTTC. Translated: CASSRDPRGSHSSYNEQFF.